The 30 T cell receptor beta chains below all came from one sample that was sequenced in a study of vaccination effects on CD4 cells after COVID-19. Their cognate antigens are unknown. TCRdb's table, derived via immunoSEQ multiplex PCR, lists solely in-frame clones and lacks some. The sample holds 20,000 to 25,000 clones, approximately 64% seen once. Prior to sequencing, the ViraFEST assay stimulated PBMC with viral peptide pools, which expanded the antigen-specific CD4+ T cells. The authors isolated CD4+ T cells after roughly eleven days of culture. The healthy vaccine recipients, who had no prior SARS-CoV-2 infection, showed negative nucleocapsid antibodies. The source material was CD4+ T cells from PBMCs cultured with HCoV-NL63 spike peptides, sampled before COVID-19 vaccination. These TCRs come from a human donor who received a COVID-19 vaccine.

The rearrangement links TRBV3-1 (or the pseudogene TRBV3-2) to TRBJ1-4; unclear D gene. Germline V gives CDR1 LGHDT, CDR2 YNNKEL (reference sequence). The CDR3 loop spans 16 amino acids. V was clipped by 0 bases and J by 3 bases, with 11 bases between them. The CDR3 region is CASSQDLGTANEKLFF. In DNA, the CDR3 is TGTGCCAGCAGCCAAGATCTGGGTACGGCTAATGAAAAACTGTTTTTT.

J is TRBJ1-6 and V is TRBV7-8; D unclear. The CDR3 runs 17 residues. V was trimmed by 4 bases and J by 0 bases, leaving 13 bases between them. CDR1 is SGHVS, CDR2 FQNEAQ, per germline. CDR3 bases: TGTGCCAGCAGCTCATACGACTGGTACTCCTATAATTCACCCCTCCACTTT. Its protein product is CASSSYDWYSYNSPLHF.

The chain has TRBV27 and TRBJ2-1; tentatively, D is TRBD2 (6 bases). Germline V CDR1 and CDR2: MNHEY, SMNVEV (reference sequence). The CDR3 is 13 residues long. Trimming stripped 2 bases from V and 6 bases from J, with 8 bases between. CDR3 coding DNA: TGTGCCAGCAGTTTACGGCGGGGCAATGAGCAGTTCTTC. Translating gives CASSLRRGNEQFF.

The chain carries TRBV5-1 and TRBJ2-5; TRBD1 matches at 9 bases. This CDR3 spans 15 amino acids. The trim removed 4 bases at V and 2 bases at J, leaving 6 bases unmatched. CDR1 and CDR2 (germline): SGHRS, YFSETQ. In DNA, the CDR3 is TGCGCCAGCAGCAGCGACAGGGGGTGGCAAGAGACCCAGTACTTC. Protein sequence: CASSSDRGWQETQYF. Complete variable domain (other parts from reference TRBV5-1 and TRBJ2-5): KAGVTQTPRYLIKTRGQQVTLSCSPISGHRSVSWYQQTPGQGLQFLFEYFSETQRNKGNFPGRFSGRQFSNSRSEMNVSTLELGDSALYLCASSSDRGWQETQYFGPGTRLLVL.

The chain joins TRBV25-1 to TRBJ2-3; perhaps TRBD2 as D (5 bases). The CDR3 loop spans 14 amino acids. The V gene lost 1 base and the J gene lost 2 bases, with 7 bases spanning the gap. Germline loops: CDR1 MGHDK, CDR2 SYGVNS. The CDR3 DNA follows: TGTGCCAGCAGTGAATTCGGGAACACAGATACGCAGTATTTT. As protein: CASSEFGNTDTQYF.

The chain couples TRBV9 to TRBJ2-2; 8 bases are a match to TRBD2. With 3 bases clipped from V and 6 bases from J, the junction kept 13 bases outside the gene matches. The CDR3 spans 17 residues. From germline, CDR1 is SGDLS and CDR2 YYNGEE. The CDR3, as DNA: TGTGCCAGCAGCGCCGCCCCGGGGAGCGGGAGAGCCGGGGAGCTGTTTTTT. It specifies CASSAAPGSGRAGELFF.

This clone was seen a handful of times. The CDR3 DNA sequence: TGTGCCAGCAGTGAGGGTACGTACACTGAAGCTTTCTTT. This sequence encodes CASSEGTYTEAFF. V gene TRBV25-1 combines with J gene TRBJ1-1; D remains unclear. The V end was cut by 3 bases, the J end by 3 bases, with 8 bases between. This CDR3 region has 13 residues. Per germline, CDR1 MGHDK and CDR2 SYGVNS. Full variable domain (remainder filled in from reference TRBV25-1 and TRBJ1-1): EADIYQTPRYLVIGTGKKITLECSQTMGHDKMYWYQQDPGMELHLIHYSYGVNSTEKGDLSSESTVSRIRTEHFPLTLESARPSHTSQYLCASSEGTYTEAFFGQGTRLTVV.

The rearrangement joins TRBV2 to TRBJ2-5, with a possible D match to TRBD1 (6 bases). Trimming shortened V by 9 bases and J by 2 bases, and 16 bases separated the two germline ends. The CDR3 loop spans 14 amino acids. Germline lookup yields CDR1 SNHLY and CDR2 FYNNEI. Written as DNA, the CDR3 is TGTGCCAGACTACCAACAGGGCCTCAAGAGACCCAGTACTTC. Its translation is CARLPTGPQETQYF.

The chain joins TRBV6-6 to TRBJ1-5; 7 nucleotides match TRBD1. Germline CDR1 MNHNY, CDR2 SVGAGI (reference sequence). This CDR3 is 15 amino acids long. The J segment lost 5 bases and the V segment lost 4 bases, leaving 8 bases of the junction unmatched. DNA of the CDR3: TGTGCCAGCAGTTCCCATGACAGGGCCTATCAGCCCCAGCATTTT. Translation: CASSSHDRAYQPQHF.

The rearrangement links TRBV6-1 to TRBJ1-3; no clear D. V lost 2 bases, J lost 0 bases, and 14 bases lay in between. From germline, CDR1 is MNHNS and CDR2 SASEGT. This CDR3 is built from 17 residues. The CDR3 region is CASSERWAGTSGNTIYF. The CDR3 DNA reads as TGTGCCAGCAGTGAACGGTGGGCAGGTACCTCTGGAAACACCATATATTTT.

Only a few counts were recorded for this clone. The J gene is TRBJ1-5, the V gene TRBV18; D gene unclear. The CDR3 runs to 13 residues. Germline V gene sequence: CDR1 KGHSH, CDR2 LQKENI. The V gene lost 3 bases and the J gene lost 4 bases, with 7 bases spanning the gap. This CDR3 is CASSPWDNQPQHF. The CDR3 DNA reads TGTGCCAGCTCACCGTGGGATAATCAGCCCCAGCATTTT. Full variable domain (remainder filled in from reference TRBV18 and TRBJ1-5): NAGVMQNPRHLVRRRGQEARLRCSPMKGHSHVYWYRQLPEEGLKFMVYLQKENIIDESGMPKERFSAEFPKEGPSILRIQQVVRGDSAAYFCASSPWDNQPQHFGDGTRLSIL.

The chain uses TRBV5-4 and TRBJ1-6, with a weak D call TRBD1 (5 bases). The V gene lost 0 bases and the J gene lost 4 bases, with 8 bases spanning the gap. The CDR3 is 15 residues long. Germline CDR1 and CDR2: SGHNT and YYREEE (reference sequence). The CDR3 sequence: CASSLEAGYNSPLHF. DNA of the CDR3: TGTGCCAGCAGCTTGGAGGCAGGGTATAATTCACCCCTCCACTTT.

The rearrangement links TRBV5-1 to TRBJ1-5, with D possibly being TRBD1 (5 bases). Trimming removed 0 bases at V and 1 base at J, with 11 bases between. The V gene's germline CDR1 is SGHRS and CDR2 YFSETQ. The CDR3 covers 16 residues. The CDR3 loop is CASSLDSRGSNQPQHF. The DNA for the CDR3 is TGCGCCAGCAGCTTGGATAGCCGGGGGAGCAATCAGCCCCAGCATTTT.

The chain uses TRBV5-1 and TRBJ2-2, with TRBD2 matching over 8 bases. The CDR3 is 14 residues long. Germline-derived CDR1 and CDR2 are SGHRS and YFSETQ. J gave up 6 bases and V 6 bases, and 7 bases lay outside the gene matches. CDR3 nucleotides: TGCGCCAGCACCCAGACTAGCGTACCCGGGGAGCTGTTTTTT. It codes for CASTQTSVPGELFF.

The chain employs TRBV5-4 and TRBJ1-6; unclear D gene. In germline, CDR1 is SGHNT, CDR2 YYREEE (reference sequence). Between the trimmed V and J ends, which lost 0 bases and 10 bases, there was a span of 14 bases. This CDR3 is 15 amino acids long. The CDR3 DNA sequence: TGTGCCAGCAGCTTGGAGGCCCAGGCCGACTCACCCCTCCACTTT. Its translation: CASSLEAQADSPLHF.

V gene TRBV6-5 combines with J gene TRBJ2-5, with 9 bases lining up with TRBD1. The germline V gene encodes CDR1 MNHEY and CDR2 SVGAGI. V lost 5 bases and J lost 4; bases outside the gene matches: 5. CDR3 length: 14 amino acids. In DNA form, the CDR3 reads TGTGCCAGCAGTCCAGGGACAGGGACAGAGACCCAGTACTTC. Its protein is CASSPGTGTETQYF.

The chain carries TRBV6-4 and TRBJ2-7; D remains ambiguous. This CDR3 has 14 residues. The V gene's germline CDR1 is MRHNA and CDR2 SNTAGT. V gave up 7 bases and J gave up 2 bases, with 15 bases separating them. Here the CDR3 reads CASTFGRLAYEQYF. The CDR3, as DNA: TGTGCCAGCACCTTCGGCAGGCTTGCCTACGAGCAGTACTTC.

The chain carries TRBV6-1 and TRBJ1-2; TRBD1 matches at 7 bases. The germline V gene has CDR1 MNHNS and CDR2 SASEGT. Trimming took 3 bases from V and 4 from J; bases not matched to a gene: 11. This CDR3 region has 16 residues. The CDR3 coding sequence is TGTGCCAGCAGTGACCCCGTGACAGGGTTTCTCTATGGCTACACCTTC. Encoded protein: CASSDPVTGFLYGYTF.

The CDR3 loop is CASSDRDRGPNSNQPQHF. For the CDR3, the DNA is TGTGCCAGCAGTGACCGGGACAGGGGGCCGAATAGCAATCAGCCCCAGCATTTT. This chain joins TRBV25-1 and TRBJ1-5; 12 nucleotides line up with TRBD1. Germline V CDR1 and CDR2: MGHDK, SYGVNS. Losses at the gene ends were 3 bases for V and 0 bases for J; bases not matched to a gene: 6. CDR3 size: 18 residues.

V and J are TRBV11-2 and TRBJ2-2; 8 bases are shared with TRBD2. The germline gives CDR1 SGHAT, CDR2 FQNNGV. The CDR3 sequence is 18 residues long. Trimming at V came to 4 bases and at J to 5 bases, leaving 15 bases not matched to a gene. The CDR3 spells CASSSHRFRLAQTGELFF. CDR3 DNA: TGTGCCAGCAGCTCCCACCGATTTAGACTAGCGCAGACCGGGGAGCTGTTTTTT. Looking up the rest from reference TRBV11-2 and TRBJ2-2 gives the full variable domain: EAGVAQSPRYKIIEKRQSVAFWCNPISGHATLYWYQQILGQGPKLLIQFQNNGVVDDSQLPKDRFSAERLKGVDSTLKIQPAKLEDSAVYLCASSSHRFRLAQTGELFFGEGSRLTVL.

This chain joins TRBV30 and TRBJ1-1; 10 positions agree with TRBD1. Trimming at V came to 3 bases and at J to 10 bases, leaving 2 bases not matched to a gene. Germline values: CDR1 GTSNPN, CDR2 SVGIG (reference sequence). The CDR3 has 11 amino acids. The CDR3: CAWSRTGGAFF. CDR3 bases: TGTGCCTGGAGCAGGACAGGGGGAGCTTTCTTT.

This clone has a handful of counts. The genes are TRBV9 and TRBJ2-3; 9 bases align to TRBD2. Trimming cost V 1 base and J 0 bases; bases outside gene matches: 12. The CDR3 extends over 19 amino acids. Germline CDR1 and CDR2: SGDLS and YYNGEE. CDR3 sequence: CASSVMAGGPVISTDTQYF. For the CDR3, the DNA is TGTGCCAGCAGCGTAATGGCGGGGGGGCCAGTAATCAGCACAGATACGCAGTATTTT.

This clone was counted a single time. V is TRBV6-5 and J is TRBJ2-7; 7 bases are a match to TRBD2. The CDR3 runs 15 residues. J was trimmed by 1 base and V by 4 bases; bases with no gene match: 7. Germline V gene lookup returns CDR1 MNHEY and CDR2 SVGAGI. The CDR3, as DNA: TGTGCCAGCAGTTCGAGCGGGACCGTTTCCTACGAGCAGTACTTC. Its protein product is CASSSSGTVSYEQYF.

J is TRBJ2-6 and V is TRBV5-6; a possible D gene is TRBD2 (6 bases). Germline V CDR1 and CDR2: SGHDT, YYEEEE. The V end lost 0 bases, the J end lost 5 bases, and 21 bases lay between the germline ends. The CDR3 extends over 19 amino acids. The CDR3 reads CASSLAVEGRGSRANVLTF. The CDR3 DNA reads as TGTGCCAGCAGCTTGGCCGTGGAGGGCCGAGGGTCTCGGGCCAACGTCCTGACTTTC.

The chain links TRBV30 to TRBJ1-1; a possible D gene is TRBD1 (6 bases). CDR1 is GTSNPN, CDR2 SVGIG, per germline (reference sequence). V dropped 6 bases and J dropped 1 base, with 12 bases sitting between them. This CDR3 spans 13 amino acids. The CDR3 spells CACDRWGNTEAFF. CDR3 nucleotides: TGTGCCTGTGACAGGTGGGGGAACACTGAAGCTTTCTTT.

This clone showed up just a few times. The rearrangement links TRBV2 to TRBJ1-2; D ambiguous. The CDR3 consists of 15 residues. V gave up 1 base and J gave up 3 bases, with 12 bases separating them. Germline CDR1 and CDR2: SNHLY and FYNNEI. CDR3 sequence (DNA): TGTGCCAGCAGTGAAGGCGGCAGCAGACACTATGGCTACACCTTC. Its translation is CASSEGGSRHYGYTF. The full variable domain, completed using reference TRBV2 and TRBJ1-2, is EPEVTQTPSHQVTQMGQEVILRCVPISNHLYFYWYRQILGQKVEFLVSFYNNEISEKSEIFDDQFSVERPDGSNFTLKIRSTKLEDSAMYFCASSEGGSRHYGYTFGSGTRLTVV.

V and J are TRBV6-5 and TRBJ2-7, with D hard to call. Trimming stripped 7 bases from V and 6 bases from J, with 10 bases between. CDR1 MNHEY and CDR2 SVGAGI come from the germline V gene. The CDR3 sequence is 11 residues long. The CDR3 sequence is CASTNSREQYF. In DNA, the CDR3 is TGTGCCAGCACTAACAGTCGCGAGCAGTACTTC.

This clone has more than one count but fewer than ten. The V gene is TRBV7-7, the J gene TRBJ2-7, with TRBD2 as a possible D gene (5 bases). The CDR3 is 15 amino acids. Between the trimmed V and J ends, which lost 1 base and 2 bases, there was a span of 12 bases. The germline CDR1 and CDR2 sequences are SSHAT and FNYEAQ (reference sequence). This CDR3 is CASSLEAGPTYEQYF. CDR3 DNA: TGTGCCAGCAGCTTAGAGGCGGGCCCTACCTACGAGCAGTACTTC. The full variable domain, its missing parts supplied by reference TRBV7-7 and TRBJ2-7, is GAGVSQSPRYKVTKRGQDVTLRCDPISSHATLYWYQQALGQGPEFLTYFNYEAQPDKSGLPSDRFSAERPEGSISTLTIQRTEQRDSAMYRCASSLEAGPTYEQYFGPGTRLTVT.

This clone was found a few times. The CDR3 protein is CASSNTGPLFF. As DNA, the CDR3 is TGTGCCAGCAGCAATACAGGCCCACTGTTTTTT. The chain links TRBV11-2 to TRBJ1-4; maybe TRBD1 (5 bases). The ends were cut back, 5 bases at V and 13 bases at J, with 11 bases in the middle. The CDR3 spans 11 residues. Germline V lookup: CDR1 SGHAT, CDR2 FQNNGV.

Written as DNA, the CDR3 is TGTGCCAGCAAAATCGACAGTTCTTGGCCCACTGAAGCTTTCTTT. Its translation is CASKIDSSWPTEAFF. The chain couples TRBV6-5 to TRBJ1-1; D may be TRBD1 (5 bases). The CDR3 has 15 residues. The germline CDR1 and CDR2 sequences are MNHEY and SVGAGI. V was pared by 7 bases and J by 4 bases, with 19 bases between.